This TCR beta chain was obtained from a study of T cell changes during pregnancy in multiple sclerosis. The germline gives CDR1 SGHNT, CDR2 YYREEE (reference sequence). The length of the CDR3 is 15 residues. The V gene lost 0 bases and the J gene lost 4 bases, with 13 bases spanning the gap. Profiling relied on immunoSEQ multiplex PCR, and the TCRdb table lists in-frame clones only, not all of them. The sample contains around 100,000 clones, around 92% of which appear only once. Sequencing was performed on peripheral blood, taken in the second trimester of pregnancy. The chain has TRBV5-4 and TRBJ1-1, with D uncertain. This TCR was recovered from a female donor with multiple sclerosis, enrolled in a pregnancy study. CDR3 nucleotides: TGTGCCAGCAGCTTGGGGCCCTTCGGCGGCACTGAAGCTTTCTTT. It encodes CASSLGPFGGTEAFF.